These 12 T cell receptor beta chains came from one sample sequenced in a study of OX40 agonist ivuxolimab in advanced cancers. Generated by immunoSEQ multiplex PCR, the TCRdb table keeps only in-frame clones and is missing some. The data hold 65,000 to 95,000 clones, with about 94% observed a single time. Sequenced material: CD4+ or CD8+ T cells sorted from blood, taken in a trial of the OX40 agonist ivuxolimab. Receptors were obtained from an adult with an advanced solid tumor such as melanoma, head and neck, liver or kidney cancer.

The chain joins TRBV5-8 to TRBJ1-2; D remains unclear. This CDR3 is 14 amino acids long. Trimming cost V 0 bases and J 2 bases, with 8 bases left between them. Germline values: CDR1 SGHTS, CDR2 YDEGEE. The CDR3 sequence: CASSLVGTNYGYTF. CDR3 nucleotide sequence: TGTGCCAGCAGCTTGGTCGGCACCAACTATGGCTACACCTTC.

This chain connects TRBV25-1 to TRBJ1-2; D may be TRBD1 (5 bases). The CDR3 runs to 13 residues. V shed 3 bases and J shed 7 bases, with 12 bases lying between them. Germline V CDR1 and CDR2: MGHDK, SYGVNS. The CDR3 sequence: CASSEGTGGGYTF. The CDR3 region has the DNA TGTGCCAGCAGTGAGGGGACGGGGGGTGGCTACACCTTC.

This clone has just a few counts. V gene TRBV11-2 combines with J gene TRBJ2-7; 7 bases map to TRBD2. Germline CDR1 is SGHAT and CDR2 is FQNNGV. V lost 6 bases, J lost 4 bases, and 3 bases stayed unmatched. The CDR3 extends over 12 amino acids. CDR3 in amino acids: CASSAGVYEQYF. The DNA for the CDR3 is TGTGCCAGCAGTGCGGGGGTGTACGAGCAGTACTTC.

This chain links TRBV7-2 with TRBJ2-6; TRBD2 aligns across 10 bases. This CDR3 region has 19 residues. Germline trimming cut 1 base from V and 2 bases from J; bases unmatched to any gene: 8. Germline loops: CDR1 SGHTA, CDR2 FQGNSA. Here the CDR3 DNA reads TGTGCCAGCAGCTTAGTGGGCCTAGCGGGAGAGGCTGGGGCCAACGTCCTGACTTTC. As protein: CASSLVGLAGEAGANVLTF.

This chain links TRBV4-1 with TRBJ1-2, with a tentative D call TRBD1 (6 bases). The CDR3 consists of 15 residues. Per germline, CDR1 MGHRA and CDR2 YSYEKL. V shed 0 bases and J shed 6 bases, with 14 bases lying between them. CDR3 sequence: CASSQEGTYRDGYTF. CDR3 coding DNA: TGCGCCAGCAGCCAAGAAGGGACATACAGGGATGGCTACACCTTC.

The CDR3 coding sequence is TGTGCCAGCACCAGGGTGAGCACCGGGGAGCTGTTTTTT. It codes for CASTRVSTGELFF. The gene calls are TRBV5-6 and TRBJ2-2; D perhaps matches TRBD1 (5 bases). The CDR3 covers 13 residues. The germline gives CDR1 SGHDT, CDR2 YYEEEE. Trimming pared 6 bases from V and 4 bases from J, leaving 10 bases between.

As DNA, the CDR3 is TGTGCCAGCAGTTTATTTATGTTTAGCAATCAGCCCCAGCATTTT. It codes for CASSLFMFSNQPQHF. The chain is built from TRBV28 and TRBJ1-5; no definite D call. V gave up 1 base and J gave up 0 bases, with 7 bases separating them. The CDR3 spans 15 residues. Germline CDR1 MDHEN, CDR2 SYDVKM.

This clone was counted between two and nine times. The CDR3 bases are TGTGCCAGCAGCTTACCTAGCGCACCCTACGAGCAGTACTTC. Translated: CASSLPSAPYEQYF. The chain carries TRBV7-9 and TRBJ2-7, with D maybe TRBD2 (6 bases). Per germline, CDR1 SEHNR and CDR2 FQNEAQ (reference sequence). The V end was cut by 2 bases, the J end by 2 bases, with 10 bases between. The CDR3 has 14 amino acids. Together with reference TRBV7-9 and TRBJ2-7, the CDR3 gives the full variable domain: DTGVSQNPRHKITKRGQNVTFRCDPISEHNRLYWYRQTLGQGPEFLTYFQNEAQLEKSRLLSDRFSAERPKGSFSTLEIQRTEQGDSAMYLCASSLPSAPYEQYFGPGTRLTVT.

CDR3 residues: CASSGETQYF. The CDR3 nucleotides read TGTGCCAGTAGTGGGGAGACCCAGTACTTC. The chain has TRBV19 and TRBJ2-5; no definite D call. The V end was cut by 5 bases, the J end by 5 bases, with 3 bases between. The germline V gene encodes CDR1 LNHDA and CDR2 SQIVND (reference sequence). This CDR3 has 10 residues.

The J gene is TRBJ1-1, the V gene TRBV19; tentatively, D is TRBD1 (6 bases). This CDR3 has 11 amino acids. V lost 11 bases, J lost 4 bases, and 11 bases lay in between. Germline values: CDR1 LNHDA, CDR2 SQIVND (reference sequence). CDR3 amino acids: CAVSDSTEAFF. CDR3 DNA: TGTGCCGTTTCGGACAGCACTGAAGCTTTCTTT. The entire variable domain, with the rest obtained from reference TRBV19 and TRBJ1-1, is as follows: DGGITQSPKYLFRKEGQNVTLSCEQNLNHDAMYWYRQDPGQGLRLIYYSQIVNDFQKGDIAEGYSVSREKKESFPLTVTSAQKNPTAFYLCAVSDSTEAFFGQGTRLTVV.

This clone was observed a single time. The V call is TRBV5-4, the J call TRBJ2-2, with 7 nucleotides matching TRBD2. V lost 1 base and J lost 0; bases outside the gene matches: 6. The CDR3 is 17 residues long. The germline V gene has CDR1 SGHNT and CDR2 YYREEE (reference sequence). CDR3 sequence reads: CASSLIAAGANTGELFF. In DNA, the CDR3 is TGTGCCAGCAGCTTGATCGCGGCGGGGGCGAACACCGGGGAGCTGTTTTTT.

The V call is TRBV13, the J call TRBJ2-5; maybe TRBD1 (6 bases). The length of the CDR3 is 16 residues. V lost 4 bases to trimming and J lost 5 bases, with 20 bases between them. CDR1 and CDR2 (germline): PRHDT, FYEKMQ (reference sequence). The CDR3 region is CASSSYREIRDETQYF. In nucleotides, the CDR3 is TGTGCCAGCAGCTCGTACAGGGAAATCCGTGACGAGACCCAGTACTTC.